These 7 T cell receptor beta chains were all obtained from the same sample, sequenced in a study of T cell changes during pregnancy in multiple sclerosis. TCRdb's table, derived via immunoSEQ multiplex PCR, lists solely in-frame clones and lacks some. Among over 30,000 clones listed, around 94% were seen once. Sequenced sample: PBMCs (not recorded whether the cells were cultured). The source is a female donor with multiple sclerosis, enrolled in a pregnancy study.

The rearrangement links TRBV5-1 to TRBJ2-5; TRBD1 might be the D (6 bases). V was shortened by 6 bases and J by 5 bases, with 17 bases between the two germline ends. Germline lookup yields CDR1 SGHRS and CDR2 YFSETQ. The CDR3 loop spans 14 amino acids. The CDR3 DNA reads TGCGCCAGCACCCGGGACACTTTGTGGGAGACCCAGTACTTC. Translating gives CASTRDTLWETQYF.

This clone appeared a single time. The chain uses TRBV11-2 and TRBJ2-5; 10 bases are a match to TRBD2. There are 14 residues in the CDR3. With 4 bases clipped from V and 7 bases from J, the junction kept 6 bases outside the gene matches. CDR1 and CDR2 from the germline V gene are SGHAT and FQNNGV. The CDR3 spells CASSSLTSGVTQYF. The CDR3 DNA reads TGTGCCAGCAGCTCTCTCACTAGCGGGGTGACCCAGTACTTC.

V usage is TRBV5-1 and J usage is TRBJ1-3; no reliable D call. The germline gives CDR1 SGHRS, CDR2 YFSETQ. The CDR3 runs 15 residues. The V end was cut by 4 bases, the J end by 0 bases, with 11 bases between. The CDR3 sequence: CASSAETVSGNTIYF. DNA of the CDR3: TGCGCCAGCAGCGCCGAGACGGTCTCTGGAAACACCATATATTTT.

The chain combines TRBV7-2 with TRBJ2-1; D ambiguous. The V end lost 6 bases, the J end lost 11 bases, and 17 bases lay between the germline ends. Germline assignment: CDR1 SGHTA and CDR2 FQGNSA. CDR3 size: 13 residues. The CDR3 loop is CASSPDRRIQQFF. The DNA for the CDR3 is TGTGCCAGCAGTCCCGATCGAAGGATCCAGCAGTTCTTC.

The chain employs TRBV2 and TRBJ1-6; 12 nucleotides agree with TRBD1. The CDR3 covers 18 residues. After removal of 8 bases from V and 5 bases from J, the junction contained 13 bases not matched to a gene. CDR1 and CDR2 from the germline V gene are SNHLY and FYNNEI. As DNA, the CDR3 is TGTGCCAGCCACCGGGACAGGGGGCGCCGCTGGGATAATTCACCCCTCCACTTT. This sequence encodes CASHRDRGRRWDNSPLHF.

The gene calls are TRBV5-4 and TRBJ2-2; 16 nucleotides match TRBD2. V was clipped by 4 bases and J by 3 bases; unmatched bases: 12. Germline V lookup: CDR1 SGHNT, CDR2 YYREEE (reference sequence). This CDR3 region has 20 residues. DNA for the CDR3: TGTGCCAGCAGCGATACTCCGGGACTAGCGGGAGGGATGGACACCGGGGAGCTGTTTTTT. This gives the protein CASSDTPGLAGGMDTGELFF. Variable domain in full (rest from reference TRBV5-4 and TRBJ2-2): ETGVTQSPTHLIKTRGQQVTLRCSSQSGHNTVSWYQQALGQGPQFIFQYYREEENGRGNFPPRFSGLQFPNYSSELNVNALELDDSALYLCASSDTPGLAGGMDTGELFFGEGSRLTVL.

V is TRBV18 and J is TRBJ2-3; D is ambiguous. The CDR3 totals 15 residues. Trimming shortened V by 4 bases and J by 2 bases, and 13 bases separated the two germline ends. In germline, CDR1 is KGHSH, CDR2 LQKENI. The CDR3 DNA sequence: TGTGCCAGCTCACTATACTCCCTGAACACAGATACGCAGTATTTT. Protein: CASSLYSLNTDTQYF.